The following is a T cell receptor (beta chain) sequence with its context. V lost 0 bases, J lost 8 bases, and 16 bases lay in between. Germline lookup yields CDR1 ENHRY and CDR2 SYGVKD. The CDR3 totals 16 residues. The PCR made use of 60 Vbeta and 13 Jbeta primers. Sequenced by immunoSEQ multiplex PCR; TCRdb stores in-frame clones only, minus some. The sample contains 130,000 or so clones, roughly four fifths of which appear only once. These data originate in a study of cytomegalovirus exposure and HLA in healthy donors. The clonotype originates from a man aged 18 to 29 in good health and CMV-seropositive. The sample comprised PBMCs. V is TRBV10-3 and J is TRBJ1-4; D not certain. The CDR3 nucleotides are TGTGCCATCAGTGAGTCGGCGGCGGGCGCGGGGGAAAAACTGTTTTTT. Protein sequence: CAISESAAGAGEKLFF.